Below are 15 T cell receptor beta chains sequenced from a single sample in a study of cytomegalovirus exposure and HLA in healthy donors. Profiling relied on immunoSEQ multiplex PCR, and the TCRdb table lists in-frame clones only, not all of them. The sample lists roughly 65,000 clones; just under 95% were seen once. The sequenced sample was PBMCs. The receptors were gathered from a young man in good health and CMV-seropositive.

Concerning this clone: This may be a read error: a much more frequent sequence differs by one nucleotide. V is TRBV6-1 and J is TRBJ2-3; 8 nucleotides match TRBD2. Trimming at V came to 0 bases and at J to 4 bases, leaving 3 bases not matched to a gene. This CDR3 spans 15 amino acids. Per germline, CDR1 MNHNS and CDR2 SASEGT. The CDR3 protein is CASSEASGEADTQYF. The CDR3, as DNA: TGTGCCAGCAGTGAAGCTAGCGGGGAGGCAGATACGCAGTATTTT.

This chain links TRBV6-6 with TRBJ2-1; 8 bases line up with TRBD2. J lost 4 bases, V lost 5 bases, and 4 bases had no gene match. This CDR3 spans 14 amino acids. Per germline, CDR1 MNHNY and CDR2 SVGAGI (reference sequence). In nucleotides, the CDR3 is TGTGCCAGCAGTCGGGGGGGCGAATACAATGAGCAGTTCTTC. Protein sequence: CASSRGGEYNEQFF.

This chain connects TRBV28 to TRBJ2-7; maybe TRBD2 (5 bases). V shed 5 bases and J shed 3 bases, with 14 bases lying between them. Germline V gene sequence: CDR1 MDHEN, CDR2 SYDVKM. The length of the CDR3 is 14 residues. The CDR3 DNA is TGTGCCAGCAGTCATGGGGAGATCCACTACGAGCAGTACTTC. Its translation is CASSHGEIHYEQYF.

V gene TRBV10-3 combines with J gene TRBJ2-3, with 8 bases fitting TRBD1. This CDR3 comprises 16 residues. The germline V gene encodes CDR1 ENHRY and CDR2 SYGVKD. After removal of 2 bases from V and 2 bases from J, the junction contained 6 bases not matched to a gene. The DNA of the CDR3 is TGTGCCATCAGTGAGCCGGACAGGGCCTACACAGATACGCAGTATTTT. Its protein product is CAISEPDRAYTDTQYF.

This chain joins TRBV27 and TRBJ1-1, with 7 bases matching TRBD1. The CDR3 runs 13 residues. Trimming cost V 5 bases and J 4 bases; bases outside gene matches: 4. CDR1 MNHEY and CDR2 SMNVEV come from the germline V gene (reference sequence). The CDR3 bases are TGTGCCAGCAGTCTCGACAGGGCCACTGAAGCTTTCTTT. Translating gives CASSLDRATEAFF.

The chain recombines TRBV7-9 with TRBJ1-2; D might be TRBD1 (5 bases). Germline values: CDR1 SEHNR, CDR2 FQNEAQ (reference sequence). The CDR3 spans 15 residues. Trimming pared 6 bases from V and 2 bases from J, leaving 16 bases between. CDR3 region: CASRRERGLNYGYTF. The DNA for the CDR3 is TGTGCCAGCAGGAGAGAGCGGGGCCTAAACTATGGCTACACCTTC.

The chain is built from TRBV4-3 and TRBJ2-7, with 12 bases identical to TRBD1. This CDR3 comprises 16 residues. The germline V gene has CDR1 LGHNA and CDR2 YSLEER. The V and J ends lost 0 bases and 3 bases, in that order; junction bases with no gene match: 3. This CDR3 is CASSQEGTGGGYEQYF. The CDR3, as DNA: TGCGCCAGCAGCCAAGAGGGGACAGGGGGCGGCTACGAGCAGTACTTC.

The V call is TRBV4-1, the J call TRBJ2-1; D may be TRBD1 (5 bases). The germline V gene has CDR1 MGHRA and CDR2 YSYEKL. CDR3 length: 17 amino acids. V lost 1 base to trimming and J lost 4 bases, with 17 bases between them. The CDR3 DNA reads as TGCGCCAGCAGCCAAGTTAAGGCGGCAGGGATGTACAATGAGCAGTTCTTC. Amino acids: CASSQVKAAGMYNEQFF.

The chain combines TRBV5-1 with TRBJ1-2; D is perhaps TRBD1 (5 bases). The CDR3 is 14 amino acids. Germline CDR1 reads SGHRS; CDR2 reads YFSETQ. V was clipped by 3 bases and J by 2 bases, with 11 bases between them. The CDR3 reads CASSWEGRNYGYTF. CDR3 bases: TGCGCCAGCAGCTGGGAGGGACGAAACTATGGCTACACCTTC.

DNA of the CDR3: TGTGCCAGCAGTTACGACAGCTACAATGAGCAGTTCTTC. This encodes CASSYDSYNEQFF. The chain recombines TRBV6-5 with TRBJ2-1, with TRBD1 as a possible D gene (5 bases). The CDR3 has 13 amino acids. The V and J ends lost 2 bases and 3 bases respectively, with 5 bases between them. Germline CDR1 reads MNHEY; CDR2 reads SVGAGI.

The chain joins TRBV6-5 to TRBJ2-5, with D unresolved. The germline gives CDR1 MNHEY, CDR2 SVGAGI. The CDR3 loop spans 14 amino acids. Deletions cut 0 bases from V and 3 bases from J, with 8 bases between. The CDR3 nucleotides are TGTGCCAGCAGTTACTCCGCGAAAGAAGAGACCCAGTACTTC. This translates into CASSYSAKEETQYF.

V is TRBV28 and J is TRBJ2-2; TRBD2 aligns across 8 bases. The CDR3 has 17 amino acids. J was trimmed by 0 bases and V by 7 bases; bases with no gene match: 10. CDR1 is MDHEN and CDR2 is SYDVKM in the germline V gene. The CDR3 protein is CASKFIAGGSNTGELFF. CDR3 DNA sequence: TGTGCCAGCAAGTTTATTGCGGGGGGTTCGAACACCGGGGAGCTGTTTTTT.

V gene TRBV5-6 combines with J gene TRBJ1-5, with D unclear. The CDR3 extends over 14 amino acids. From germline, CDR1 is SGHDT and CDR2 YYEEEE. Trimming left V 2 bases short and J 0 bases short, with 6 bases between. The chain's CDR3 is CASSFRISNQPQHF. As DNA, the CDR3 is TGTGCCAGCAGCTTCAGAATTAGCAATCAGCCCCAGCATTTT.

The V gene is TRBV27, the J gene TRBJ1-5; possible D gene TRBD1, 6 bases. V lost 2 bases, J lost 6 bases, and 11 bases lay in between. CDR3 length: 14 residues. CDR1 is MNHEY, CDR2 SMNVEV, per germline (reference sequence). The CDR3 protein is CASSLVGTSQPQHF. CDR3 bases: TGTGCCAGCAGTTTAGTGGGGACAAGTCAGCCCCAGCATTTT.

The chain is built from TRBV4-1 and TRBJ2-7; a weak D match, TRBD2 (5 bases). The germline V gene encodes CDR1 MGHRA and CDR2 YSYEKL. The length of the CDR3 is 15 residues. Trimming shortened V by 1 base and J by 1 base, and 11 bases separated the two germline ends. The CDR3: CASSQVGGRSYEQYF. The CDR3 DNA reads TGCGCCAGCAGCCAAGTAGGAGGCAGGTCCTACGAGCAGTACTTC.